The clone carrying this TCR beta chain showed up many times. No antigen is known for it. The sample belongs to a study of breast tumors, draining lymph nodes, adjacent tissues. Breast cancer patients provided tissue from their axillary draining lymph nodes. Study findings and constraints: Tumors had less TCR diversity than lymph nodes, more than nontumor tissue. Most tumor T cells seemingly derive from lymph node, then expand in tumor.

TCRdb used MiXCR to reprocess the multiplex PCR reads, holding one entry per CDR3 protein. The table lists approximately 130,000 distinct CDR3 sequences, over 20% of them singletons, with about 2.2% in the top ten. This CDR3 has 13 residues. Per germline, CDR1 SQVTM and CDR2 ANQGSEA. With 3 bases removed from V and 5 bases from J, the gap between germline ends came to 10 bases. The chain is built from TRBV29-1 and TRBJ2-2; D uncertain. Sequencing was carried out using axillary lymph node tissue. The receptor comes from a female donor with breast cancer. Some clones in this sample may be carry-over from other donors' samples. This chain's CDR3 is CSVEGIRTGELFF. CDR3 DNA: TGCAGCGTTGAGGGTATTAGGACCGGGGAGCTGTTTTTT.